The clone carrying this T cell receptor (beta chain) has only a few counts. Measured with immunoSEQ multiplex PCR; TCRdb has only the in-frame clones, and not every one. There are about 270,000 clones in the sample; around 69% occur only once, and about 5.3% lies in the top ten. The germline gives CDR1 SGHAT, CDR2 FQNNGV. This CDR3 contains 13 residues. V shed 7 bases and J shed 3 bases, with 11 bases lying between them. The data stem from a study of cytotoxic CD8 clonotypes in ibrutinib-treated CLL. The TCR sequence derives from a human donor with chronic lymphocytic leukemia. The chain combines TRBV11-2 with TRBJ2-3; D call uncertain. The starting material was PBMCs, obtained at disease progression, from a patient treated with ibrutinib. The CDR3 region is CASTPRGTDTQYF. CDR3 coding DNA: TGTGCCAGCACCCCCCGAGGAACAGATACGCAGTATTTT.